Listed here is a single T cell receptor beta chain. Original data processing: Reference gene primer amplification gave estimated nucleated cell counts. The data were produced by immunoSEQ multiplex PCR, yet TCRdb's version contains in-frame clones alone and is incomplete. From that table come the V and J calls and clone size; the DNA was used to work out D and trimming. The table lists around 320,000 clones, 90% of them singletons. The data were taken from a study of blood T cell repertoires in COVID-19. Study background: In each case, the material was cDNA or gDNA derived from T cells, B-cell-depleted T cells, or PBMCs.

Sequencing input: PBMCs or T cells enriched from blood (not recorded which). The origin of this receptor is a woman aged 25 to 39 who had been exposed to COVID-19.

CDR3 bases: TGTGCCAGTAGTGGTCTGAGCCCTGAAGCTTTCTTT. Its protein is CASSGLSPEAFF. The chain combines TRBV19 with TRBJ1-1; D gene ambiguous. The V and J ends lost 5 bases and 6 bases respectively, with 10 bases between them. Looked up from germline, CDR1 is LNHDA and CDR2 is SQIVND (reference sequence). The CDR3 has 12 amino acids.